These T cell receptor beta chains were read from a single sample in a study of OX40 agonist ivuxolimab in advanced cancers. The protocol was immunoSEQ multiplex PCR, while the TCRdb copy is restricted to in-frame clones and leaves out a portion. Of 25,000 to 30,000 clones in the sample, around 85% were seen once. Sequenced here: CD4+ or CD8+ T cells sorted from blood, sampled in a trial of the OX40 agonist ivuxolimab. All receptors come from an adult with an advanced solid tumor such as melanoma, head and neck, liver or kidney cancer. CDR3s include the opening cysteine and the closing phenylalanine or tryptophan. A D gene is named only where the DNA matches it firmly. Clone size is not always given. Where it is, it says once, few, many or a class for expanded clones.

TRBJ2-2	TRBV29-1	.	.	CSVEDRGHRAGELFF	TGCAGCGTTGAAGATCGGGGACATCGGGCCGGGGAGCTGTTTTTT
TRBJ2-7	TRBV6-5	TRBD1	few	CASSHGQGLSYEQYF	TGTGCCAGCAGCCATGGACAGGGACTCTCCTACGAGCAGTACTTC
TRBJ2-7	TRBV14	TRBD2	.	CASSQGFGTSAYEQYF	TGTGCCAGCAGCCAAGGGTTCGGGACTAGCGCCTACGAGCAGTACTTC
TRBJ2-5	TRBV7-9	.	.	CASSLGLSTQYF	TGTGCCAGCAGCCTAGGGCTATCGACCCAGTACTTC
TRBJ1-2	TRBV19	.	.	CASSILRESGYTF	TGTGCCAGTAGTATTCTCCGGGAGTCTGGCTACACCTTC
TRBJ1-1	TRBV7-3	.	.	CASSLGIGGGTEAFF	TGTGCCAGCAGCCTGGGAATCGGGGGAGGCACTGAAGCTTTCTTT
TRBJ2-7	TRBV7-9	TRBD2	.	CASSPDAGGSFDEQYF	TGTGCCAGCAGCCCCGATGCTGGCGGGAGTTTTGACGAGCAGTACTTC
TRBJ1-1	TRBV30	.	.	CAWTGSGTEAFF	TGTGCCTGGACAGGGAGTGGGACTGAAGCTTTCTTT
TRBJ2-7	TRBV14	.	.	CASSQLALAYEQYF	TGTGCCAGCAGCCAACTCGCATTGGCCTACGAGCAGTACTTC
TRBJ1-1	TRBV14	.	few	CASSSKGLGTEAFF	TGTGCCAGCAGCTCCAAAGGGTTGGGCACTGAAGCTTTCTTT
TRBJ2-7	TRBV28	.	.	CASSLGGGYEQYF	TGTGCCAGCAGCCTCGGGGGTGGCTACGAGCAGTACTTC
TRBJ2-7	TRBV5-8	.	few	CASSPGDSYEQYF	TGTGCCAGCAGTCCAGGAGACTCCTACGAGCAGTACTTC
TRBJ2-2	TRBV11-2	.	.	CASSLPRLVLGSGELFF	TGTGCCAGCAGCTTACCACGACTAGTGCTAGGGTCCGGGGAGCTGTTTTTT
TRBJ2-3	TRBV5-1	.	.	CASSPGTLTDTQYF	TGCGCCAGCAGCCCGGGGACTTTGACAGATACGCAGTATTTT
TRBJ2-7	TRBV5-1	.	.	CASSFGYEQYF	TGCGCCAGCAGCTTCGGCTACGAGCAGTACTTC
TRBJ1-1	TRBV25-1	.	.	CASSDAGFGTEAFF	TGTGCCAGCAGTGATGCGGGTTTTGGGACTGAAGCTTTCTTT
TRBJ2-3	TRBV9	.	.	CASSDGLARNTDTQYF	TGTGCCAGCAGCGACGGGCTAGCTCGAAACACAGATACGCAGTATTTT
TRBJ2-1	TRBV29-1	TRBD2	.	CSVDGGRVSYNEQFF	TGCAGCGTTGATGGCGGGAGGGTTTCCTACAATGAGCAGTTCTTC
TRBJ2-7	TRBV30	.	few	CAWSTSPREQYF	TGTGCCTGGAGTACCAGTCCTAGGGAGCAGTACTTC
TRBJ2-2	TRBV4-2	.	.	CASSLQTGVNTGELFF	TGTGCCAGCAGCCTACAGACAGGAGTCAACACCGGGGAGCTGTTTTTT
TRBJ2-7	TRBV5-1	.	.	CASSLEVWQTSSYEQYF	TGCGCCAGCAGCTTGGAAGTTTGGCAGACGAGCTCCTACGAGCAGTACTTC
TRBJ2-3	TRBV6-6	TRBD2	.	CASTPGLAVTDTQYF	TGTGCCAGTACACCGGGACTAGCGGTGACAGATACGCAGTATTTT
TRBJ1-1	TRBV9	.	.	CASSSPNDAGRSTEAFF	TGTGCCAGCAGCTCCCCCAATGACGCGGGAAGGAGCACTGAAGCTTTCTTT
TRBJ1-4	TRBV9	TRBD1	.	CASSVGPTGRDEKLFF	TGTGCCAGCAGCGTAGGCCCGACAGGGCGGGATGAAAAACTGTTTTTT
TRBJ2-4	TRBV15	TRBD2	.	CATSRDSSGAGLAKNIQYF	TGTGCCACCAGCAGAGATTCGAGCGGGGCCGGCTTAGCCAAAAACATTCAGTACTTC
TRBJ1-1	TRBV7-9	TRBD1	.	CASSPRQGFDTEAFF	TGTGCCAGCAGCCCGCGACAGGGTTTCGACACTGAAGCTTTCTTT
TRBJ2-7	TRBV6-5	TRBD1	.	CASFHDRDRREQYF	TGTGCCAGTTTCCATGACAGGGACCGTCGGGAGCAGTACTTC
TRBJ2-7	TRBV30	TRBD1	.	CAGQGAGEQYF	TGTGCCGGACAGGGGGCCGGCGAGCAGTACTTC
TRBJ2-2	TRBV6-1	.	.	CASSEVPGDAGELFF	TGTGCCAGCAGTGAGGTCCCAGGGGATGCCGGGGAGCTGTTTTTT
TRBJ2-1	TRBV19	.	.	CASSIMDQSYNEQFF	TGTGCCAGTAGTATCATGGACCAATCCTACAATGAGCAGTTCTTC
TRBJ1-3	TRBV23-1	.	.	CASIWRISGNTIYF	TGCGCCAGCATTTGGCGCATTTCTGGAAACACCATATATTTT
TRBJ2-2	TRBV7-9	.	.	CARRGDTGELFF	TGTGCCAGGCGGGGAGACACCGGGGAGCTGTTTTTT
TRBJ2-5	TRBV2	.	.	CASSDSGSGQETQYF	TGTGCCAGCAGTGATTCAGGGTCGGGCCAAGAGACCCAGTACTTC
TRBJ2-3	TRBV19	.	.	CASSKGEEGDLGTDTQYF	TGTGCCAGTAGTAAGGGAGAGGAGGGGGATTTGGGCACAGATACGCAGTATTTT
TRBJ2-3	TRBV27	.	once	CASSLYTGATDTQYF	TGTGCCAGCAGTTTATATACGGGAGCCACAGATACGCAGTATTTT
TRBJ1-1	TRBV2	.	.	CASSEAQGMNTEAFF	TGTGCCAGCAGTGAAGCACAGGGCATGAACACTGAAGCTTTCTTT
TRBJ2-1	TRBV28	TRBD2	once	CASSPMGLAELSTLGFWQFF	TGTGCCAGCAGCCCTATGGGACTAGCGGAGCTATCAACCCTTGGCTTCTGGCAGTTCTTC
TRBJ1-3	TRBV4-1	.	.	CASSQDRSGNTIYF	TGCGCCAGCAGCCAAGATCGGTCTGGAAACACCATATATTTT
TRBJ2-3	TRBV9	TRBD2	.	CASSSSGAPTDTQYF	TGTGCCAGCAGCAGTAGCGGGGCGCCCACAGATACGCAGTATTTT
TRBJ2-7	TRBV18	TRBD1	.	CASSPDRDRVYEQYF	TGTGCCAGCTCACCCGACCGGGACAGGGTCTACGAGCAGTACTTC